A single sample is the source of the 25 T cell receptor beta chains below, sequenced in a study of cytomegalovirus exposure and HLA in healthy donors. 13 Jbeta primers and 60 Vbeta primers were used for the PCR. Using immunoSEQ multiplex PCR, the repertoire was profiled, and TCRdb retains in-frame clones only, with some absent. The repertoire table contains approximately 100,000 clones. Sequenced: PBMCs. All receptors derive from a middle-aged man in good health and CMV-seropositive.

The chain couples TRBV7-6 to TRBJ2-1; 8 bases are shared with TRBD2. The CDR3 has 17 amino acids. Germline-derived CDR1 and CDR2 are SGHVS and FNYEAQ. Trimming cost V 5 bases and J 7 bases; bases outside gene matches: 16. The chain's CDR3 is CASSPPAWREVGNEQFF. CDR3 nucleotides: TGTGCCAGCAGCCCACCCGCCTGGCGGGAGGTGGGAAATGAGCAGTTCTTC. Full variable domain (missing parts from reference TRBV7-6 and TRBJ2-1): GAGVSQSPRYKVTKRGQDVALRCDPISGHVSLYWYRQALGQGPEFLTYFNYEAQQDKSGLPNDRFSAERPEGSISTLTIQRTEQRDSAMYRCASSPPAWREVGNEQFFGPGTRLTVL.

The rearrangement uses TRBV18 and TRBJ2-5; D remains ambiguous. Germline-derived CDR1 and CDR2 are KGHSH and LQKENI. This CDR3 is 13 amino acids long. Trimming pared 0 bases from V and 2 bases from J, leaving 4 bases between. The CDR3 nucleotides read TGTGCCAGCTCACCACCGTCTCAAGAGACCCAGTACTTC. It codes for CASSPPSQETQYF.

The chain couples TRBV6-5 to TRBJ2-7; 9 bases are a match to TRBD1. Germline trimming cut 6 bases from V and 3 bases from J; bases unmatched to any gene: 6. Germline values: CDR1 MNHEY, CDR2 SVGAGI. CDR3 length equals 14 residues. The CDR3 spells CASRRDRAIYEQYF. The CDR3 DNA reads TGTGCCAGCAGACGGGACAGGGCTATCTACGAGCAGTACTTC.

Note on this clone: The identical CDR3 is also encoded by other nucleotide sequences in the sample. The V gene is TRBV19, the J gene TRBJ2-5; TRBD2 matches at 15 bases. This CDR3 is built from 14 residues. Per the germline V gene, CDR1 is LNHDA and CDR2 is SQIVND (reference sequence). After removal of 8 bases from V and 4 bases from J, the junction contained 2 bases not matched to a gene. CDR3: CASGGLAGGETQYF. In DNA form, the CDR3 reads TGTGCCAGTGGGGGACTAGCGGGAGGAGAGACCCAGTACTTC. The complete variable domain, with remaining parts taken from reference TRBV19 and TRBJ2-5, reads DGGITQSPKYLFRKEGQNVTLSCEQNLNHDAMYWYRQDPGQGLRLIYYSQIVNDFQKGDIAEGYSVSREKKESFPLTVTSAQKNPTAFYLCASGGLAGGETQYFGPGTRLLVL.

This chain uses TRBV28 with TRBJ2-3; TRBD2 might be the D (5 bases). V dropped 4 bases and J dropped 2 bases, with 10 bases sitting between them. Germline CDR1 is MDHEN and CDR2 is SYDVKM. This CDR3 region has 14 residues. CDR3 in amino acids: CASSWGVHTDTQYF. The CDR3 DNA sequence: TGTGCCAGCAGTTGGGGAGTGCACACAGATACGCAGTATTTT.

The gene calls are TRBV4-2 and TRBJ2-1, with 7 positions matching TRBD2. V shed 0 bases and J 2 bases; nucleotides not matched to a gene: 7. This CDR3 is 17 amino acids long. Germline V gene lookup returns CDR1 LGHNA and CDR2 YNFKEQ. The CDR3 bases are TGTGCCAGCAGCCAAGAACCTAGCGGTTCGCCCTACAATGAGCAGTTCTTC. Its translation is CASSQEPSGSPYNEQFF.

The genes are TRBV4-2 and TRBJ1-1; D remains ambiguous. The V end lost 5 bases, the J end lost 5 bases, and 12 bases lay between the germline ends. Germline V gene data show CDR1 as LGHNA and CDR2 as YNFKEQ. The CDR3 covers 13 residues. CDR3 sequence reads: CASSEGTGTEAFF. The CDR3 DNA reads TGTGCCAGCAGCGAAGGTACGGGAACTGAAGCTTTCTTT.

The CDR3 sequence: CASTESSYEQYF. In DNA, the CDR3 is TGTGCCAGCACCGAGAGCTCCTACGAGCAGTACTTC. V and J are TRBV28 and TRBJ2-7; D gene ambiguous. The CDR3 has 12 residues. The germline CDR1 and CDR2 sequences are MDHEN and SYDVKM. V lost 7 bases and J 0 bases, leaving 7 bases between the germline ends.

This sequence joins TRBV19 and TRBJ2-6; D gene uncertain. V was cut by 2 bases and J by 2 bases, with 10 bases left in between. CDR1 LNHDA and CDR2 SQIVND come from the germline V gene (reference sequence). The CDR3 has 16 residues. This chain's CDR3 is CASSIIGQAGANVLTF. The CDR3 coding sequence is TGTGCCAGTAGTATAATAGGTCAGGCTGGGGCCAACGTCCTGACTTTC.

V usage is TRBV29-1 and J usage is TRBJ1-1; possibly TRBD1 for D (5 bases). There are 11 residues in the CDR3. V was shortened by 4 bases and J by 11 bases, with 14 bases between the two germline ends. In germline, CDR1 is SQVTM, CDR2 ANQGSEA. CDR3 region: CSVVEGNKAFF. The CDR3 bases are TGCAGCGTTGTGGAGGGGAACAAGGCTTTCTTT.

This chain links TRBV7-9 with TRBJ2-1, with 7 bases identical to TRBD1. V lost 3 bases and J lost 3; bases outside the gene matches: 2. The V gene's germline CDR1 is SEHNR and CDR2 FQNEAQ (reference sequence). There are 14 residues in the CDR3. CDR3 residues: CASSLGTDYNEQFF. The CDR3, as DNA: TGTGCCAGCAGCTTGGGGACAGACTACAATGAGCAGTTCTTC.

CDR3 loop: CATGGGDANEKLFF. The CDR3 bases are TGTGCCACCGGGGGGGGCGATGCTAATGAAAAACTGTTTTTT. The V and J genes are TRBV15 and TRBJ1-4; TRBD1 is a possible D gene (6 bases). The germline V gene encodes CDR1 LNHNV and CDR2 YYDKDF (reference sequence). The CDR3 length is 14 residues. Trimming took off 8 bases at V and 3 bases at J, with 13 bases between the two ends. Full variable domain (missing parts from reference TRBV15 and TRBJ1-4): DAMVIQNPRYQVTQFGKPVTLSCSQTLNHNVMYWYQQKSSQAPKLLFHYYDKDFNNEADTPDNFQSRRPNTSFCFLDIRSPGLGDTAMYLCATGGGDANEKLFFGSGTQLSVL.

The J gene is TRBJ1-5, the V gene TRBV5-8; D gene uncertain. Per the germline V gene, CDR1 is SGHTS and CDR2 is YDEGEE. The CDR3 length is 12 residues. Trimming left V 3 bases short and J 10 bases short, with 11 bases between. The CDR3 nucleotides are TGTGCCAGCAGCTCCTTCCTCGGTCCCCAGCATTTT. This translates into CASSSFLGPQHF.

This chain joins TRBV10-3 and TRBJ2-1, with 10 bases identical to TRBD2. Germline V CDR1 and CDR2: ENHRY, SYGVKD. The CDR3 runs 17 residues. With V trimmed by 9 bases and J by 7 bases, 18 bases remained unmatched. The CDR3 protein is CAIPQVAGGRGGNEQFF. DNA for the CDR3: TGTGCCATTCCTCAGGTAGCGGGAGGTAGAGGGGGTAATGAGCAGTTCTTC.

This chain joins TRBV6-5 and TRBJ2-1; 11 bases are shared with TRBD2. V lost 5 bases, J lost 5 bases, and 5 bases stayed unmatched. CDR3 length equals 15 residues. Germline V gene lookup returns CDR1 MNHEY and CDR2 SVGAGI. DNA for the CDR3: TGTGCCAGCAGTAGCGGGACTAGCGGAAACAATGAGCAGTTCTTC. It encodes CASSSGTSGNNEQFF.

V and J are TRBV5-1 and TRBJ1-1; the D is unclear. Trimming removed 3 bases at V and 10 bases at J, with 22 bases between. Germline V gene sequence: CDR1 SGHRS, CDR2 YFSETQ. The CDR3 covers 15 residues. This chain's CDR3 is CASSSTVTRGIGAFF. CDR3 bases: TGCGCCAGCAGCTCAACCGTTACTAGAGGCATAGGAGCTTTCTTT.

V gene TRBV10-3 combines with J gene TRBJ2-3; 16 bases align to TRBD2. CDR3 length: 15 amino acids. CDR1 is ENHRY and CDR2 is SYGVKD in the germline V gene. V shed 10 bases and J 4 bases; nucleotides not matched to a gene: 5. CDR3 nucleotide sequence: TGTGCCACCGGGACTAGCGGGAGGGGGTCAGATACGCAGTATTTT. It yields the protein CATGTSGRGSDTQYF.

This chain links TRBV9 with TRBJ2-1; D possibly corresponds to TRBD1 (5 bases). Trimming took off 3 bases at V and 6 bases at J, with 19 bases between the two ends. The CDR3 contains 16 residues. Per germline, CDR1 SGDLS and CDR2 YYNGEE. The CDR3 DNA reads TGTGCCAGCAGCGGAACCTTAGTGGGGCCCACCAATGAGCAGTTCTTC. Its translation: CASSGTLVGPTNEQFF.

V and J are TRBV14 and TRBJ2-7, with 8 bases identical to TRBD2. The J segment lost 10 bases and the V segment lost 1 base, leaving 6 bases of the junction unmatched. CDR1 is SGHDN, CDR2 FVKESK, per germline. The CDR3 consists of 13 residues. The chain's CDR3 is CASSQALSGGQYF. The CDR3 DNA sequence: TGTGCCAGCAGCCAAGCTTTGAGCGGGGGACAGTACTTC. Full variable domain (remainder filled in from reference TRBV14 and TRBJ2-7): EAGVTQFPSHSVIEKGQTVTLRCDPISGHDNLYWYRRVMGKEIKFLLHFVKESKQDESGMPNNRFLAERTGGTYSTLKVQPAELEDSGVYFCASSQALSGGQYFGPGTRLTVT.

The chain couples TRBV28 to TRBJ1-5, with 12 bases identical to TRBD1. Germline V gene data show CDR1 as MDHEN and CDR2 as SYDVKM. The CDR3 covers 18 residues. The junction had 11 bases not matched to a gene; V was cut back by 6 bases and J by 2 bases. The CDR3 nucleotides read TGTGCCAGCAGCCCCGTGGGACAGGGGGCGATGGGCAATCAGCCCCAGCATTTT. Amino acid sequence: CASSPVGQGAMGNQPQHF.

J is TRBJ2-2 and V is TRBV29-1; 7 bases align to TRBD2. V shed 3 bases, J shed 6 bases, and the junction held 4 bases outside the gene matches. CDR3 length: 13 residues. Germline-derived CDR1 and CDR2 are SQVTM and ANQGSEA. CDR3 region: CSVEREFPGELFF. DNA for the CDR3: TGCAGCGTTGAGCGGGAGTTCCCCGGGGAGCTGTTTTTT.

The V call is TRBV7-9, the J call TRBJ2-1; D unclear. The CDR3 contains 14 residues. Germline V gives CDR1 SEHNR, CDR2 FQNEAQ (reference sequence). The V and J ends lost 5 bases and 8 bases respectively, with 16 bases between them. The CDR3 region is CASSLTPRPDEQFF. The DNA of the CDR3 is TGTGCCAGCAGCCTTACGCCTAGGCCCGATGAGCAGTTCTTC. Variable domain in full (rest from reference TRBV7-9 and TRBJ2-1): DTGVSQNPRHKITKRGQNVTFRCDPISEHNRLYWYRQTLGQGPEFLTYFQNEAQLEKSRLLSDRFSAERPKGSFSTLEIQRTEQGDSAMYLCASSLTPRPDEQFFGPGTRLTVL.

The chain links TRBV29-1 to TRBJ2-7; 7 positions agree with TRBD1. After removal of 6 bases from V and 0 bases from J, the junction contained 8 bases not matched to a gene. Germline-derived CDR1 and CDR2 are SQVTM and ANQGSEA. The CDR3 runs 14 residues. This CDR3 reads CSVGQVESSYEQYV. The CDR3 nucleotides read TGCAGCGTAGGACAGGTCGAAAGCTCCTACGAGCAGTACGTC.

The chain employs TRBV7-8 and TRBJ1-2, with D tentatively TRBD1 (6 bases). Germline V CDR1 and CDR2: SGHVS, FQNEAQ. Trimming removed 0 bases at V and 4 bases at J, with 15 bases between. The CDR3 is made up of 16 amino acids. The CDR3 nucleotides are TGTGCCAGCAGCTTAGCCCCTGTACAGGGCTCCTATGGCTACACCTTC. Translation gives CASSLAPVQGSYGYTF.

The genes are TRBV5-4 and TRBJ1-1; D is perhaps TRBD1 (5 bases). The CDR3 loop spans 14 amino acids. V lost 0 bases, J lost 5 bases, and 11 bases lay in between. Looked up from germline, CDR1 is SGHNT and CDR2 is YYREEE (reference sequence). CDR3 in amino acids: CASSLAGGNTEAFF. In nucleotides, the CDR3 is TGTGCCAGCAGCTTGGCCGGGGGAAATACTGAAGCTTTCTTT.